This passage covers 25 T cell receptor beta chains from one sample sequenced in a study of blood T cell repertoires in COVID-19. Clones were sequenced by immunoSEQ multiplex PCR, and TCRdb holds only the in-frame ones, with some missing. Seen here are fewer than 350,000 clones, approximately 90% observed once, and the top ten hold 6% to 7%. Input material: PBMCs or T cells enriched from blood (not recorded which). Receptor source: a woman between 35 and 50 years old who had recovered from COVID-19.

The CDR3 reads CASSLDSTIYF. The CDR3 DNA reads as TGTGCCAGCAGCTTAGATAGCACCATATATTTT. The chain has TRBV7-8 and TRBJ1-3; no definite D call. Germline lookup yields CDR1 SGHVS and CDR2 FQNEAQ. The CDR3 is 11 amino acids. V lost 1 base and J lost 9, with 4 bases in between. Combining the CDR3 with reference TRBV7-8 and TRBJ1-3 gives the whole variable domain GAGVSQSPRYKVAKRGQDVALRCDPISGHVSLFWYQQALGQGPEFLTYFQNEAQLDKSGLPSDRFFAERPEGSVSTLKIQRTQQEDSAVYLCASSLDSTIYFGEGSWLTVV.

This clone was detected only a few times. This chain connects TRBV18 to TRBJ1-1; 8 bases agree with TRBD1. The V gene end was trimmed by 3 bases and the J gene end by 8 bases; junction bases not matched to a gene: 5. CDR1 is KGHSH and CDR2 is LQKENI in the germline V gene. The length of the CDR3 is 13 residues. The CDR3 coding sequence is TGTGCCAGCTCACCTGATGGACAGGGAGAAGCTTTCTTT. It specifies CASSPDGQGEAFF.

The V call is TRBV11-2, the J call TRBJ1-3, with 9 bases that match TRBD1. In germline, CDR1 is SGHAT, CDR2 FQNNGV. CDR3 size: 16 residues. V lost 5 bases, J lost 2 bases, and 7 bases stayed unmatched. CDR3 DNA sequence: TGTGCCAGCAGCCTCCCGGGGACAGGGCCTGGAAACACCATATATTTT. Protein product: CASSLPGTGPGNTIYF.

In this sample, this clone turned up a few times. The chain joins TRBV24-1 to TRBJ2-2; 7 nucleotides align to TRBD2. CDR1 and CDR2 (germline): KGHDR, SFDVKD. The junction had 6 bases not matched to a gene; V was cut back by 5 bases and J by 4 bases. CDR3 size: 15 residues. CDR3 bases: TGTGCCACCAGTGTCCTAGCGGAGGCCACCGGGGAGCTGTTTTTT. This translates into CATSVLAEATGELFF.

This rearrangement joins TRBV7-9 to TRBJ1-4; 7 nucleotides match TRBD1. From germline, CDR1 is SEHNR and CDR2 FQNEAQ (reference sequence). The CDR3 runs to 13 residues. The V and J ends lost 4 bases and 7 bases, in that order; junction bases with no gene match: 3. CDR3 DNA: TGTGCCAGCAGCTCAGGGGGGACTGAAAAACTGTTTTTT. This translates into CASSSGGTEKLFF.

This rearrangement joins TRBV10-3 to TRBJ2-2, with D possibly being TRBD2 (6 bases). Deletions cut 10 bases from V and 4 bases from J, with 22 bases between. The CDR3 sequence is 16 residues long. Germline lookup yields CDR1 ENHRY and CDR2 SYGVKD. DNA of the CDR3: TGTGCCACCACCGTTGAAGCTAGCGCCGGCACCGGGGAGCTGTTTTTT. This gives the protein CATTVEASAGTGELFF.

The V gene is TRBV5-1, the J gene TRBJ2-7; maybe TRBD2 (5 bases). The CDR3 has 12 amino acids. Germline V gene sequence: CDR1 SGHRS, CDR2 YFSETQ. V was trimmed by 3 bases and J by 7 bases, leaving 11 bases between them. The CDR3 coding sequence is TGCGCCAGCAGCTCCCGGGGTGGGGAGCAGTACTTC. Protein sequence: CASSSRGGEQYF.

V is TRBV6-5 and J is TRBJ1-4; D gene uncertain. V gave up 11 bases and J gave up 3 bases, with 10 bases separating them. There are 12 residues in the CDR3. Germline V lookup: CDR1 MNHEY, CDR2 SVGAGI. The CDR3 is CACGRANEKLFF. The CDR3, as DNA: TGTGCCTGCGGGCGGGCTAATGAAAAACTGTTTTTT.

The chain carries TRBV10-1 and TRBJ2-2; 7 nucleotides match TRBD1. This CDR3 is built from 14 residues. V shed 5 bases and J 6 bases; nucleotides not matched to a gene: 6. CDR1 is WNHNN and CDR2 is SYGVQD in the germline V gene (reference sequence). The CDR3 nucleotides read TGCGCCAGCAGTAGGAACAGGGGCGCCGGGGAGCTGTTTTTT. Its translation: CASSRNRGAGELFF.

The V and J genes are TRBV11-2 and TRBJ2-5; 14 bases agree with TRBD2. This CDR3 is built from 16 residues. CDR1 and CDR2 from the germline V gene are SGHAT and FQNNGV. The J segment lost 6 bases and the V segment lost 5 bases, leaving 8 bases of the junction unmatched. The CDR3 DNA sequence: TGTGCCAGCAGCCCCCGGGGGACTAGCGGGAGAAAGACCCAGTACTTC. It specifies CASSPRGTSGRKTQYF.

The chain carries TRBV11-3 and TRBJ2-2; possibly TRBD2 for D (6 bases). From germline, CDR1 is SGHNT and CDR2 YENEEA. The CDR3 has 15 residues. Trimming removed 5 bases from V and 3 bases from J, with 13 bases in between. CDR3 nucleotide sequence: TGTGCCAGCAGCCTCTCACTAGCAGACACCGGGGAGCTGTTTTTT. This translates into CASSLSLADTGELFF.

The V and J genes are TRBV27 and TRBJ2-1; 11 bases match TRBD2. CDR1 and CDR2 (germline): MNHEY, SMNVEV (reference sequence). Germline trimming cut 8 bases from V and 0 bases from J; bases unmatched to any gene: 12. CDR3 length: 18 residues. The CDR3: CASGRGLAAGISYNEQFF. The CDR3 DNA follows: TGTGCCAGCGGCCGGGGACTAGCGGCCGGAATCTCCTACAATGAGCAGTTCTTC.

CDR3 coding DNA: TGTGCCAGCAGCCCAGAGTTGACTCTAGGGACCCAGTACTTC. As protein: CASSPELTLGTQYF. The V gene is TRBV9, the J gene TRBJ2-5; D unresolved. CDR1 and CDR2 (germline): SGDLS, YYNGEE. The CDR3 totals 14 residues. V lost 4 bases to trimming and J lost 7 bases, with 17 bases between them.

The CDR3 loop reads CASSSGQGTGETQYF. The CDR3 bases are TGTGCCAGCAGCTCCGGACAGGGAACGGGGGAGACCCAGTACTTC. The V and J genes are TRBV7-6 and TRBJ2-5; TRBD1 aligns across 8 bases. After removal of 4 bases from V and 5 bases from J, the junction contained 9 bases not matched to a gene. The V gene's germline CDR1 is SGHVS and CDR2 FNYEAQ. The CDR3 runs to 15 residues.

The chain combines TRBV2 with TRBJ2-7, with 7 positions matching TRBD1. CDR3 length: 14 amino acids. Looked up from germline, CDR1 is SNHLY and CDR2 is FYNNEI. The junction had 11 bases not matched to a gene; V was cut back by 9 bases and J by 3 bases. CDR3 sequence: CASFRGSLDYEQYF. CDR3 nucleotide sequence: TGTGCCAGTTTCAGGGGGAGTCTAGACTACGAGCAGTACTTC.

J is TRBJ2-1 and V is TRBV7-2; D unresolved. The V end was cut by 6 bases, the J end by 6 bases, with 12 bases between. The CDR3 length is 13 residues. Germline CDR1 is SGHTA and CDR2 is FQGNSA. The CDR3 reads CASSPERINEQFF. The CDR3 region has the DNA TGTGCCAGCAGTCCCGAGCGTATCAATGAGCAGTTCTTC.

The J gene is TRBJ2-7, the V gene TRBV5-4; D is uncertain. The CDR3 runs 16 residues. In germline, CDR1 is SGHNT, CDR2 YYREEE (reference sequence). V lost 0 bases, J lost 1 base, and 14 bases lay in between. CDR3 bases: TGTGCCAGCAGCTTGGTTCGGTCGTCTACTTCCTACGAGCAGTACTTC. It is translated as CASSLVRSSTSYEQYF.

Here the CDR3 reads CASPPDRGHEQYF. CDR3 nucleotides: TGTGCCAGTCCCCCCGACAGGGGCCACGAGCAGTACTTC. V and J are TRBV19 and TRBJ2-7; 8 bases fit TRBD1. There are 13 residues in the CDR3. Germline-derived CDR1 and CDR2 are LNHDA and SQIVND (reference sequence). V trimming: 8 bases; J trimming: 5 bases; junction bases outside the gene matches: 8.

The chain carries TRBV20-1 and TRBJ1-5; possibly TRBD1 for D (6 bases). Per germline, CDR1 DFQATT and CDR2 SNEGSKA (reference sequence). The CDR3 covers 12 residues. The ends were cut back, 6 bases at V and 6 bases at J, with 12 bases in the middle. This chain's CDR3 is CSASTGFQPQHF. CDR3 bases: TGCAGTGCCAGTACAGGGTTTCAGCCCCAGCATTTT.

CDR3 region: CASSAPTSGSGYEQYF. CDR3 DNA sequence: TGTGCCAGTAGTGCACCGACTAGCGGGAGTGGGTACGAGCAGTACTTC. The chain uses TRBV19 and TRBJ2-7, with 12 bases identical to TRBD2. This CDR3 is built from 16 residues. Trimming at V came to 5 bases and at J to 4 bases, leaving 9 bases not matched to a gene. CDR1 and CDR2 (germline): LNHDA, SQIVND (reference sequence).

The chain joins TRBV7-2 to TRBJ2-1; a possible D gene is TRBD2 (6 bases). V shed 5 bases and J shed 4 bases, with 18 bases lying between them. Germline loops: CDR1 SGHTA, CDR2 FQGNSA. This CDR3 spans 16 amino acids. In DNA form, the CDR3 reads TGTGCCAGCAGCCCTGAGGGCGGGATAGGGTACAATGAGCAGTTCTTC. Encoded protein: CASSPEGGIGYNEQFF.

The chain uses TRBV19 and TRBJ2-1; 10 bases are a match to TRBD2. Per the germline V gene, CDR1 is LNHDA and CDR2 is SQIVND (reference sequence). CDR3 length equals 16 residues. Losses at the gene ends were 1 base for V and 7 bases for J; bases not matched to a gene: 7. For the CDR3, the DNA is TGTGCCAGTAGTATAGTAGGGCTAGCGGGAGATAATGAGCAGTTCTTC. Protein: CASSIVGLAGDNEQFF.

The V gene is TRBV18, the J gene TRBJ2-1, with 11 bases fitting TRBD2. Germline V lookup: CDR1 KGHSH, CDR2 LQKENI. This CDR3 contains 17 residues. The V gene end was trimmed by 0 bases and the J gene end by 5 bases; junction bases not matched to a gene: 6. The CDR3 DNA follows: TGTGCCAGCTCACCACCGGGCGCTAGCGGGAGGAACAATGAGCAGTTCTTC. It specifies CASSPPGASGRNNEQFF.

The chain has TRBV28 and TRBJ2-1, with 12 bases matching TRBD2. This CDR3 is 16 amino acids long. Losses at the gene ends were 6 bases for V and 2 bases for J; bases not matched to a gene: 5. The V gene's germline CDR1 is MDHEN and CDR2 SYDVKM. The CDR3 DNA sequence: TGTGCCAGCAGCTCGACTAGCGGGAGAGCCTACAATGAGCAGTTCTTC. Translation: CASSSTSGRAYNEQFF.

This clone was detected only once. The rearrangement links TRBV7-9 to TRBJ2-1; 7 nucleotides agree with TRBD2. The CDR3 is made up of 12 amino acids. The germline V gene has CDR1 SEHNR and CDR2 FQNEAQ (reference sequence). V shed 4 bases, J shed 9 bases, and the junction held 3 bases outside the gene matches. The CDR3 sequence is CASSYGRAEQFF. The CDR3 coding sequence is TGTGCCAGCAGCTATGGGAGGGCTGAGCAGTTCTTC.